Following are 16 T cell receptor beta chains from one sample sequenced in a study of T cells after yellow fever vaccination. Each CDR3 protein is one row after TCRdb ran MiXCR on the 5' RACE reads. The sample contains about 260,000 distinct CDR3 sequences, over 10% of which appear only once. The source material was CD4+ T cells sorted from PBMCs, sampled 45 days after the yellow fever booster vaccination. The receptors derive from a man aged 25-45 years who received the YFV17D yellow fever vaccine.

V is TRBV20-1 and J is TRBJ2-1; D is perhaps TRBD1 or TRBD2 (5 bases each). The CDR3 has 13 amino acids. With 3 bases removed from V and 7 bases from J, the gap between germline ends came to 13 bases. CDR1 and CDR2 (germline): DFQATT, SNEGSKA (reference sequence). CDR3 DNA sequence: TGCAGTGCTAGTCGGGACCAAAGGAATGAGCAGTTCTTC. Its translation: CSASRDQRNEQFF.

This clonotype appeared a few times. The CDR3 region is CASSLEIQGTTQYF. The CDR3 bases are TGCGCCAGCAGCTTGGAAATACAGGGGACCACCCAGTACTTC. The chain is built from TRBV5-1 and TRBJ2-5; 7 bases are a match to TRBD1. Germline V CDR1 and CDR2: SGHRS, YFSETQ. Trimming removed 0 bases from V and 8 bases from J; junction bases left unmatched: 7. The CDR3 extends over 14 amino acids.

The chain uses TRBV4-3 and TRBJ2-2, with no clear D. Trimming pared 1 base from V and 3 bases from J, leaving 15 bases between. The CDR3 runs to 17 residues. Germline CDR1 is LGHNA and CDR2 is YSLEER. As DNA, the CDR3 is TGCGCCAGCAGCCAAGCCCCGACGGGCACGTACACCGGGGAGCTGTTTTTT. It specifies CASSQAPTGTYTGELFF.

The chain employs TRBV10-3 and TRBJ1-5; D is possibly TRBD1 (5 bases). Germline V CDR1 and CDR2: ENHRY, SYGVKD. V lost 10 bases to trimming and J lost 7 bases, with 20 bases between them. The CDR3 is 14 amino acids. The CDR3: CATPAGGIQQPQHF. In DNA form, the CDR3 reads TGTGCCACCCCGGCGGGGGGGATTCAGCAGCCCCAGCATTTT.

This clonotype was detected ten times or more. J is TRBJ2-7 and V is TRBV7-9; 11 nucleotides agree with TRBD2. This CDR3 is 13 amino acids long. V lost 4 bases, J lost 12 bases, and 8 bases stayed unmatched. Germline V gene lookup returns CDR1 SEHNR and CDR2 FQNEAQ (reference sequence). The CDR3 DNA reads TGTGCCAGCAGCTCCGACTATACTAGCGGGAGGTACTTC. Translation gives CASSSDYTSGRYF.

At least ten counts were recorded for this clonotype. The rearrangement links TRBV6-5 to TRBJ2-7; 12 bases agree with TRBD2. V was clipped by 4 bases and J by 6 bases; unmatched bases: 7. CDR1 and CDR2 from the germline V gene are MNHEY and SVGAGI. The CDR3 is 15 amino acids. CDR3 DNA: TGTGCCAGCAGTTCCCAACTAGCGGGAGGTTCCGAGCAGTACTTC. Its translation is CASSSQLAGGSEQYF.

CDR3 amino acids: CASSRLANTGELFF. CDR3 DNA sequence: TGTGCCAGCAGCCGCCTCGCGAACACCGGGGAGCTGTTTTTT. J is TRBJ2-2 and V is TRBV14; the D is unclear. Trimming took 4 bases from V and 0 from J, leaving 6 bases between them. The CDR3 consists of 14 residues. Per the germline V gene, CDR1 is SGHDN and CDR2 is FVKESK.

This clonotype appeared a few times. The rearrangement uses TRBV6-5 and TRBJ2-1; TRBD1 matches at 7 bases. CDR1 and CDR2 (germline): MNHEY, SVGAGI. The V segment lost 6 bases and the J segment 16 bases; nucleotides outside the gene matches: 9. This CDR3 is built from 11 residues. As DNA, the CDR3 is TGTGCCAGCAGCACGGGACAGAGCGTTTTCTTC. Translated, it gives CASSTGQSVFF.

The chain couples TRBV5-1 to TRBJ2-3; perhaps TRBD1 as D (5 bases). Germline CDR1 SGHRS, CDR2 YFSETQ. Trimming shortened V by 4 bases and J by 3 bases, and 15 bases separated the two germline ends. CDR3 length equals 15 residues. Written as DNA, the CDR3 is TGCGCCAGCAGCCCGTCAAACAGGTTAACAGATACGCAGTATTTT. Translating it yields CASSPSNRLTDTQYF.

The chain joins TRBV29-1 to TRBJ2-3; 8 nucleotides line up with TRBD2. The ends lost 5 bases at V and 6 bases at J; junction bases unmatched: 7. The germline V gene encodes CDR1 SQVTM and CDR2 ANQGSEA. The CDR3 extends over 13 amino acids. In nucleotides, the CDR3 is TGCAGCGTTACTGCGGGAGGCGCGGATACGCAGTATTTT. Amino acids: CSVTAGGADTQYF.

The chain carries TRBV10-3 and TRBJ2-2; D may be TRBD1 (7 bases). The V end was cut by 6 bases, the J end by 6 bases, with 11 bases between. The germline CDR1 and CDR2 sequences are ENHRY and SYGVKD. The CDR3 sequence is 13 residues long. The CDR3 loop reads CAISGGQPGELFF. The CDR3 region has the DNA TGTGCCATCAGCGGGGGACAGCCCGGGGAGCTGTTTTTT.

This clonotype was picked up a small number of times. The gene calls are TRBV9 and TRBJ2-5, with TRBD2 matching 7 bases. V lost 0 bases to trimming and J lost 1 base; unmatched junction nucleotides: 6. This CDR3 is built from 16 residues. From germline, CDR1 is SGDLS and CDR2 YYNGEE. The CDR3 here is CASSVDGGSFQETQYF. DNA of the CDR3: TGTGCCAGCAGCGTAGATGGCGGGAGCTTCCAAGAGACCCAGTACTTC.

This clonotype has just a few counts. The V call is TRBV30, the J call TRBJ1-3; possible D gene TRBD1, 6 bases. CDR3 length: 16 amino acids. CDR1 and CDR2 from the germline V gene are GTSNPN and SVGIG (reference sequence). Trimming stripped 2 bases from V and 4 bases from J, with 18 bases between. CDR3 sequence (DNA): TGTGCCTGGAGTCGTCCTGGGGGCTCGGGAGGAAACACCATATATTTT. Translation: CAWSRPGGSGGNTIYF.

The genes are TRBV4-3 and TRBJ2-7; 7 nucleotides match TRBD2. After removal of 3 bases from V and 6 bases from J, the junction contained 11 bases not matched to a gene. Germline values: CDR1 LGHNA, CDR2 YSLEER. CDR3 length equals 15 residues. CDR3 sequence reads: CASSQSGVGVGEQYF. CDR3 nucleotides: TGCGCCAGCAGCCAGAGCGGGGTAGGGGTGGGCGAGCAGTACTTC.

This clonotype was picked up many times. This chain uses TRBV15 with TRBJ2-7, with D possibly matching TRBD1 (5 bases). With 0 bases removed from V and 3 bases from J, the gap between germline ends came to 15 bases. Germline values: CDR1 LNHNV, CDR2 YYDKDF (reference sequence). There are 16 residues in the CDR3. The CDR3 nucleotides are TGTGCCACCAGCAGAGATCAGGGCTTACTATACTACGAGCAGTACTTC. It encodes CATSRDQGLLYYEQYF.

V gene TRBV7-8 combines with J gene TRBJ2-2; D is uncertain. Trimming cost V 1 base and J 4 bases, with 10 bases left between them. The CDR3 consists of 15 residues. Germline CDR1 and CDR2: SGHVS and FQNEAQ. CDR3 nucleotide sequence: TGTGCCAGCAGCTTAGGGCTCCCCGGCACCGGGGAGCTGTTTTTT. Protein sequence: CASSLGLPGTGELFF.